The source of this TCR beta chain is a study of metastatic and nonmetastatic thyroid tumors (dated by TCRdb to the early 2020s). Study-wide context: Repertoires from peripheral blood and from tumor or nodule tissue samples of malignant and benign thyroid patients were compared.

Libraries were constructed by PCR. The sequencer was an Illumina HiSeq 4000. High-throughput sequencing was used to profile the CDR3 region of the TCR beta-chain in every patient. The authors' pipeline ran thus. A classifier to discriminate distant-metastatic papillary thyroid cancer patients was built from CDR3 differences across clinicopathological groups. The Shannon index was used to assess repertoire diversity, and the Morisita-Horn index was used to assess tumor-blood repertoire similarity. In TCRdb, the public reads were trimmed at Q25 with fastp and aligned with MiXCR, with productive beta chains retained. The V and J calls were determined by TCRdb, not by the authors. For this sample there are roughly 22,000 clones; less than 40% appear just once. The biggest ten clones account for about a fifth of the sample. This clone came up a few times. The target of this receptor is not known. Base qualities are missing; no much larger clone stands one base away.

CDR1 and CDR2 are read off the germline V gene as MNHNS and SASEGT. The CDR3 measures 14 amino acids from cysteine to phenylalanine. Of all the DNA, just the CDR3 is kept, 42 bases in frame from base 1. V is cut by 7 bases and J by 6 bases, and the space between the germline ends is 13 bases. Before undergoing thyroid surgery, none of the patients had been given any kind of treatment. Using T-cell receptor beta sequencing, the study looked back at clinical samples from patients collected from the early 2010s to the late 2010s. Points the paper makes about the study in general: In both blood and tumor samples, malignant tumors were reported to have significantly higher TCR beta diversity than benign nodules.

The source material was blood. This sequence originates from a male donor with papillary thyroid cancer or a benign thyroid nodule (not recorded which). Some clones in this sample may be carry-over from other donors' samples. This chain is built from TRBV6-1 and TRBJ1-6; there is no confident call for the D gene. The CDR3: CASTIGQTNSPLHF. The bases read TGTGCCAGCACTATCGGGCAGACTAATTCACCCCTCCACTTT.